These T cell receptor beta chains were read from a single sample in a study of cytomegalovirus exposure and HLA in healthy donors. Profiled with immunoSEQ multiplex PCR; TCRdb holds only in-frame clones, not every one. The repertoire holds some 160,000 clones, with around 80% as singletons. Sequenced material: PBMCs. The receptors stem from a male donor in good health and CMV-seronegative. CDR3s include the opening cysteine and the closing phenylalanine or tryptophan. D genes are given only for firm matches. Clone size appears in some rows only: once, few, many, or a class for an expanded clone.

abundance: once
d_gene: TRBD2
j_gene: TRBJ2-1
v_gene: TRBV27
CDR3nt: TGTGCCAGCAGTTTAGGTGTTGAGCTAGCGGGAGTGGGTGAGCAGTTCTTC
CDR3aa: CASSLGVELAGVGEQFF

abundance: -
d_gene: TRBD2
j_gene: TRBJ2-1
v_gene: TRBV28
CDR3nt: TGTGCCAGCAGTGTAGCGGGAGCCGAGCTCTACAATGAGCAGTTCTTC
CDR3aa: CASSVAGAELYNEQFF

abundance: few
d_gene: -
j_gene: TRBJ1-1
v_gene: TRBV27
CDR3nt: TGTGCCAGCAGTTTATATGATCGGGAAGGGAAAGCTTTCTTT
CDR3aa: CASSLYDREGKAFF

abundance: -
d_gene: -
j_gene: TRBJ1-1
v_gene: TRBV11-1
CDR3nt: TGTGCCAGCAGCTTCATTACACCGAACACTGAAGCTTTCTTT
CDR3aa: CASSFITPNTEAFF

abundance: -
d_gene: -
j_gene: TRBJ1-1
v_gene: TRBV7-3
CDR3nt: TGTGCCAGCAGCCCGGGTCCCCGTGAGACTGAAGCTTTCTTT
CDR3aa: CASSPGPRETEAFF

abundance: few
d_gene: TRBD1
j_gene: TRBJ1-2
v_gene: TRBV19
CDR3nt: TGTGCCAGTAGGATAGGGACAGGGGACCTTTATGGCTACACCTTC
CDR3aa: CASRIGTGDLYGYTF

abundance: -
d_gene: TRBD2
j_gene: TRBJ2-1
v_gene: TRBV19
CDR3nt: TGTGCCAGTAGTATAGTAGCGGGACTAAACAATGAGCAGTTCTTC
CDR3aa: CASSIVAGLNNEQFF

abundance: -
d_gene: TRBD1
j_gene: TRBJ1-1
v_gene: TRBV7-6
CDR3nt: TGTGCCAGCAGCCGGACAGGAGGGAACACTGAAGCTTTCTTT
CDR3aa: CASSRTGGNTEAFF

abundance: -
d_gene: TRBD2
j_gene: TRBJ2-7
v_gene: TRBV6-5
CDR3nt: TGTGCCAGCAGTAGGACTAGCGGGAGTCGCGAGCAGTACTTC
CDR3aa: CASSRTSGSREQYF

abundance: -
d_gene: -
j_gene: TRBJ2-5
v_gene: TRBV5-8
CDR3nt: TGTGCCAGCAGCTTGGGGTCGGGTATCCAAGAGACCCAGTACTTC
CDR3aa: CASSLGSGIQETQYF

abundance: -
d_gene: -
j_gene: TRBJ2-3
v_gene: TRBV2
CDR3nt: TGTGCCAGCAGTGGACTGAGCACAGATACGCAGTATTTT
CDR3aa: CASSGLSTDTQYF

abundance: -
d_gene: TRBD2
j_gene: TRBJ2-5
v_gene: TRBV9
CDR3nt: TGTGCCAGCAGCCCCAGGACTAGCGGGGGGATAATACCAAGGGAGACCCAGTACTTC
CDR3aa: CASSPRTSGGIIPRETQYF

abundance: -
d_gene: TRBD2
j_gene: TRBJ2-1
v_gene: TRBV4-2
CDR3nt: TGTGCCAGCAGCCCCCTGACTGGCGGGAGGGCCAATGAGCAGTTCTTC
CDR3aa: CASSPLTGGRANEQFF

abundance: -
d_gene: -
j_gene: TRBJ2-3
v_gene: TRBV5-1
CDR3nt: TGCGCCAGCAGCTACGGACAGAGCACAGATACGCAGTATTTT
CDR3aa: CASSYGQSTDTQYF

abundance: -
d_gene: TRBD2
j_gene: TRBJ2-3
v_gene: TRBV9
CDR3nt: TGTGCCAGCAGCCCCCTGGGGACTAACGGGAGTGCAGATACGCAGTATTTT
CDR3aa: CASSPLGTNGSADTQYF

abundance: few
d_gene: -
j_gene: TRBJ1-4
v_gene: TRBV6-6
CDR3nt: TGTGCCAGCAGTTACAACAGCCCAGTTGAAAAACTGTTTTTT
CDR3aa: CASSYNSPVEKLFF

abundance: -
d_gene: TRBD1
j_gene: TRBJ2-7
v_gene: TRBV6-5
CDR3nt: TGTGCCAAGCCGGGACAGTCCTACGAGCAGTACTTC
CDR3aa: CAKPGQSYEQYF

abundance: once
d_gene: TRBD1
j_gene: TRBJ1-1
v_gene: TRBV9
CDR3nt: TGTGCCAGCAGCCCCGGACAGGGGAACGCTGAAGCTTTCTTT
CDR3aa: CASSPGQGNAEAFF

abundance: -
d_gene: TRBD1
j_gene: TRBJ2-5
v_gene: TRBV2
CDR3nt: TGTGCCAGCAGCCCTACAGGGGGTCGGGAGACCCAGTACTTC
CDR3aa: CASSPTGGRETQYF

abundance: -
d_gene: -
j_gene: TRBJ2-7
v_gene: TRBV2
CDR3nt: TGTGCCAGCAGTGGTTATCCGGCCTACGAGCAGTACTTC
CDR3aa: CASSGYPAYEQYF

abundance: -
d_gene: TRBD1
j_gene: TRBJ2-1
v_gene: TRBV7-9
CDR3nt: TGTGCCAGCAGTTCGACAGGGGTCTACAATGAGCAGTTCTTC
CDR3aa: CASSSTGVYNEQFF

abundance: -
d_gene: -
j_gene: TRBJ1-2
v_gene: TRBV28
CDR3nt: TGTGCCAGCAGGGAAGGCGGCCTCTATGGCTACACCTTC
CDR3aa: CASREGGLYGYTF

abundance: -
d_gene: -
j_gene: TRBJ1-2
v_gene: TRBV4-3
CDR3nt: TGCGCCAGCAGCCAAGATCTTTCACAGCCCTATGGCTACACCTTC
CDR3aa: CASSQDLSQPYGYTF

abundance: many
d_gene: TRBD1
j_gene: TRBJ1-2
v_gene: TRBV28
CDR3nt: TGTGCCAGCAGCCTCCAGGGGGACCACTATGGCTACACCTTC
CDR3aa: CASSLQGDHYGYTF